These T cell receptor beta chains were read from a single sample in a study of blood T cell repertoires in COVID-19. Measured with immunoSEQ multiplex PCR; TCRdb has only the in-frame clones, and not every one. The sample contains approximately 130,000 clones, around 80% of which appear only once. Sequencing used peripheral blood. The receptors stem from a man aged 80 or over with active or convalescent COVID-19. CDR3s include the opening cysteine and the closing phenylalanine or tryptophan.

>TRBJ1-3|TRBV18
CASSQGQGSTGNTIYF
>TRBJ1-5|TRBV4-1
CASSQEGQGTNQPQHF
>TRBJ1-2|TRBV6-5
CASSRSDRNYGYTF
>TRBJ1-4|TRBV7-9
CASSLGTANEKLFF
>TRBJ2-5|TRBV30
CAWNFGGETQYF
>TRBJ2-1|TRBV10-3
CAISGGVKYEQFF
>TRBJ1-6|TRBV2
CASRPGTEASTLHF
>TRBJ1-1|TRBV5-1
CASSVGTGGTEAFF
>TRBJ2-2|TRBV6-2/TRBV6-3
CASSRDTNTGELFF
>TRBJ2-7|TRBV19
CASSRGLGGTYEQYF
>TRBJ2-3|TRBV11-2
CASSLISGEGTDTQYF
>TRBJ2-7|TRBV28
CASSLKSEKHF
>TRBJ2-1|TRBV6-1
CASSGRGAGANNEQFF
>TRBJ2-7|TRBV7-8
CASSLRGVYEQYF
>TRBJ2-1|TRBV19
CASSLPEVGGSYNEQFF
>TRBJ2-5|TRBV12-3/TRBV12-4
CASSLDGTQYF
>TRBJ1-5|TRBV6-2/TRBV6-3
CASSYWGDQPQHF
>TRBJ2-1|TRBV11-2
CASSSDRGRQFF
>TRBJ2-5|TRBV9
CASSSDRGGMETQYF
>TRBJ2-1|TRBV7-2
CASSLEVTNKNEQFF
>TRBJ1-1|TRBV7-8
CASSLTQGFEAFF
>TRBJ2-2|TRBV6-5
CASTPEVTGELFF
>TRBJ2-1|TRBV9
CASSFRGSGGTSSYNEQFF
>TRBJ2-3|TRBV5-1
CASSPGLAGDTDTQYF
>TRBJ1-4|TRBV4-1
CASSQDGQVISEKLFF
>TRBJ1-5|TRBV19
CASSTHPGTQGQPQHF
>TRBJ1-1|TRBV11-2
CASSLDAQGWEGETTEAFF
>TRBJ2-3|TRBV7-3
CASSLTSGLAGGPSDTQYF
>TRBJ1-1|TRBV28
CASSLKTGGIRYTEAFF
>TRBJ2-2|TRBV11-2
CASSILRTGDLAGELFF
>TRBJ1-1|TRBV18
CASSPQGASYTEAFF
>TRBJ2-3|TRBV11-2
CASSPAWAGDTQYF
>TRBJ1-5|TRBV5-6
CASQRAGAEGNQPQHF
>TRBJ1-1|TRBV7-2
CASSFGQGMNTEAFF
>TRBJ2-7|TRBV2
CASSLAGGTYEQYF
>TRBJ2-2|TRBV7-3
CASSPGLNTGELFF
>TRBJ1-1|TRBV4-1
CASRSTRLNTEAFF
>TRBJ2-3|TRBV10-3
CAITGDNTDTQYF
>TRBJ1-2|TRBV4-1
CASSQDLGTGVNYGYTF
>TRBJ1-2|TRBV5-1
CASSLAGGDGYTF
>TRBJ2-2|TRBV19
CASSKATSGGGTGELFF
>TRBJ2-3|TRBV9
CASSPSIADTQYF
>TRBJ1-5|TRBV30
CAWSKGQGTQPQHF
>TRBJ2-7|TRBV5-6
CASSLSGTGDTEQYF
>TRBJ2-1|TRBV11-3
CASSLEGHEQFF
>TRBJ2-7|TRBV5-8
CASSLTGAGEQYF
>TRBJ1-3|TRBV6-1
CASSVGTGITRTSGNTIYF
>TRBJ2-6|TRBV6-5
CASRRYSGANVLTF
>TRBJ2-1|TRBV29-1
CSVSTRGSYNEQFF
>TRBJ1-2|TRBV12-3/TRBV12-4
CASSPLGAGGYTF
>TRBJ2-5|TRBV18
CASSPLGRETQYF
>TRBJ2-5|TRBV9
CASSVLGGEGTQYF
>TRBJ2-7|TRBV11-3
CASSLEWATGVYYEQYF
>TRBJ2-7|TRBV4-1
CASSRGGALEQYF
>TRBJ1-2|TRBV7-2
CASSSDYGYTF
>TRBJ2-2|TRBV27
CASSLASGGLTGELFF